This is a list of T cell receptor beta chains from one sample in a study of vaccination and CD4 T cells after COVID-19. Their antigen targets remain unknown. TCRdb reanalysed the PCR reads using MiXCR and keeps one entry per CDR3 protein. This sample yields around 16,000 distinct CDR3 sequences, of which roughly four fifths are seen a single time; over 9% belongs to the top ten. Sequences were derived from CD4+ T cells from blood, cultured in vitro, sampled after SARS-CoV-2 vaccination. Every receptor here comes from a human donor who received a COVID-19 vaccine. Both conserved end residues are trimmed from each CDR3. The D gene is left open where the match is weak. Not all rows give a size; the values are once, few, many and, for expanded clones, a class.

size	V	D	CDR3
.	TRBV20-1	.	SAGYNEQF
.	TRBV4-2	.	ASSPNPVSGAYEQY
.	TRBV6-1	TRBD1	ASSASPGQGTDTQY
.	TRBV20-1	TRBD1	SARDRWRTNEKLF
.	TRBV20-1	.	SASPVSDTDTQY
.	TRBV5-1	.	ASSLAGPNEKLF
.	TRBV20-1	TRBD1	SALKGDSQAF
.	TRBV20-1	TRBD1	SASPGGSTEAF
.	TRBV24-1	.	ATGSHLQETQY
.	TRBV20-1	TRBD2	SARVGGVGNEQY
.	TRBV6-1	.	ASSPLGRAGNEQY
.	TRBV20-1	TRBD1	SARKDRGTYEQY
once	TRBV7-3	TRBD1	ASSLRQGAYGYT
medium-sized	TRBV20-1	.	ALAEGLKNIQY